These 8 T cell receptor beta chains were all obtained from the same sample, sequenced in a study of T cells after yellow fever vaccination. Each CDR3 protein is one row after TCRdb ran MiXCR on the 5' RACE reads. Seen here are approximately 550,000 distinct CDR3 sequences, less than 20% observed once, and the top ten hold 13% to 15%. Here the sequenced sample was PBMCs, taken 15 days after the yellow fever booster vaccination. The source is a man aged 25-40 years who received the YFV17D yellow fever vaccine.

V is TRBV20-1 and J is TRBJ2-1; 7 bases are a match to TRBD2. The CDR3 has 16 amino acids. CDR1 and CDR2 from the germline V gene are DFQATT and SNEGSKA (reference sequence). V dropped 1 base and J dropped 3; count of bases not matched to a gene: 9. The CDR3 loop is CSARVRRGEGYNEQFF. DNA of the CDR3: TGCAGTGCTAGAGTGCGCCGGGGGGAGGGCTACAATGAGCAGTTCTTC.

This clonotype was observed a few times. J is TRBJ2-1 and V is TRBV12-3 or TRBV12-4, with 11 bases matching TRBD1. Trimming cost V 6 bases and J 12 bases; bases outside gene matches: 7. The CDR3 loop spans 13 amino acids. CDR3 coding DNA: TGTGCCAGCAGCCGGACAGGGGGCGGGGGGCAGTTCTTC. Translating gives CASSRTGGGGQFF.

The rearrangement uses TRBV20-1 and TRBJ2-7; 11 nucleotides line up with TRBD1. The CDR3 sequence is 13 residues long. With 6 bases clipped from V and 2 bases from J, the junction kept 3 bases outside the gene matches. The germline V gene encodes CDR1 DFQATT and CDR2 SNEGSKA (reference sequence). The CDR3 DNA reads as TGCAGTGCCTGGACAGGGGGCCCCTACGAGCAGTACTTC. This encodes CSAWTGGPYEQYF.

The CDR3 region is CASSLDEGRGTQYF. The CDR3, as DNA: TGTGCCAGCAGCTTAGATGAGGGTAGGGGGACCCAGTACTTC. The V and J genes are TRBV7-2 and TRBJ2-5; the D call may be TRBD1 or TRBD2 (5 bases each). V was trimmed by 1 base and J by 7 bases, leaving 13 bases between them. Germline CDR1 is SGHTA and CDR2 is FQGNSA. This CDR3 has 14 amino acids. The full variable domain, in which reference TRBV7-2 and TRBJ2-5 provide the parts outside the CDR3, is GAGVSQSPSNKVTEKGKDVELRCDPISGHTALYWYRQSLGQGLEFLIYFQGNSAPDKSGLPSDRFSAERTGGSVSTLTIQRTQQEDSAVYLCASSLDEGRGTQYFGPGTRLLVL.

Ten or more counts support this clonotype. The chain joins TRBV29-1 to TRBJ1-3, with TRBD1 matching over 7 bases. J gave up 0 bases and V 5 bases, and 7 bases lay outside the gene matches. The CDR3 length is 15 residues. The V gene's germline CDR1 is SQVTM and CDR2 ANQGSEA. In DNA, the CDR3 is TGCAGCGTTCAGACAGGGACTAACTCTGGAAACACCATATATTTT. Translating it yields CSVQTGTNSGNTIYF. The variable domain in full, completed from reference TRBV29-1 and TRBJ1-3, reads SAVISQKPSRDICQRGTSLTIQCQVDSQVTMMFWYRQQPGQSLTLIATANQGSEATYESGFVIDKFPISRPNLTFSTLTVSNMSPEDSSIYLCSVQTGTNSGNTIYFGEGSWLTVV.

Written as DNA, the CDR3 is TGTGCCAGCTCACCAGGGCAGGAGAGCTACGAGCAGTACTTC. Its translation: CASSPGQESYEQYF. V and J are TRBV18 and TRBJ2-7; D is ambiguous. Germline V CDR1 and CDR2: KGHSH, LQKENI. The CDR3 has 14 residues. V was cut by 2 bases and J by 3 bases, with 11 bases left in between.

This clonotype was seen a few times. The chain is built from TRBV11-2 and TRBJ2-2, with no clear D. The ends were cut back, 1 base at V and 6 bases at J, with 9 bases in the middle. Germline V gene data show CDR1 as SGHAT and CDR2 as FQNNGV. The CDR3 is made up of 14 amino acids. This CDR3 is CASSLGLLAGELFF. The CDR3 DNA follows: TGTGCCAGCAGCTTAGGATTGCTGGCCGGGGAGCTGTTTTTT.

This clonotype was seen more than once but under ten times. The CDR3 loop reads CATSRGGSGQPQHF. The DNA of the CDR3 is TGTGCCACCAGCAGAGGAGGGTCGGGACAGCCCCAGCATTTT. The gene calls are TRBV15 and TRBJ1-5; D uncertain. This CDR3 has 14 residues. The germline V gene encodes CDR1 LNHNV and CDR2 YYDKDF (reference sequence). Between the trimmed V and J ends, which lost 1 base and 7 bases, there was a span of 11 bases.